This T cell receptor beta chain was profiled in a study of cytomegalovirus exposure and HLA in healthy donors. Looking at the study overall: An early data release held tens of millions of unique TCRs from HLA-typed donors. Study-level findings and limits: Relative to the approximately 700-donor mean, N-insertions were reportedly fewer in an Asian-associated ancestry cluster in a later analysis. Among TCR sequences, most were rare, though some public TCRs appeared in many donors. The authors later found HLA-associated TCR beta chains more clonally expanded than equally common others.

For this clone: Its target is unknown. Sequence at one end of the junction differs from germline and may be a read error.

Vbeta (60) and Jbeta (13) primers were used in the PCR. Sequencing was performed with immunoSEQ multiplex PCR; in TCRdb, only in-frame clones are kept and a portion is missing. This sample has about 110,000 clones, with roughly 67% found just once. The specimen was PBMCs. The receptor was isolated from a man between 40 and 49 years old in good health and CMV-seronegative.

CDR3 sequence (DNA): TGTGTCAGCAGTTACGACTCTGGGGGCAACGAAAAACTGTTTTTT. It is translated as CVSSYDSGGNEKLFF. V gene TRBV6-5 combines with J gene TRBJ1-4; tentative D call: TRBD1 (6 bases). Per the germline V gene, CDR1 is MNHEY and CDR2 is SVGAGI. This CDR3 is 15 amino acids long.